The source of this T cell receptor (beta chain) is a study of CD8 T cells in Susac syndrome. The ends were cut back, 2 bases at V and 7 bases at J, with 15 bases in the middle. This CDR3 is 15 amino acids long. Germline CDR1 MNHEY, CDR2 SVGEGT. Sequencing of TCR beta covered CD8+ and CD4+ T cells obtained from blood. The multiple sclerosis control group was made up of treatment-naive patients with stable or active relapsing-remitting disease. Both CD4+ and CD8+ T cells were negatively isolated, and TEMRA cells underwent FACS enrichment. Reverse transcription of roughly 0.5 to 1 ug RNA was performed with random hexamers. The amplification used immunoSEQ multiplex PCR on TCR beta CDR3; it spanned 54 Vbeta and 13 Jbeta. TCRdb reanalysed the immunoSEQ multiplex PCR reads using MiXCR and keeps one entry per CDR3 protein. The table lists 150,000 to 180,000 distinct CDR3 sequences, about 95% of them singletons.

The clonotype was recovered from a human donor with multiple sclerosis. Sequencing was performed on CD8+ T cells from PBMCs. V usage is TRBV6-2 or TRBV6-3 and J usage is TRBJ2-1; D ambiguous. The CDR3 sequence: CASSYVDVPLNEQFF. For the CDR3, the DNA is TGTGCCAGCAGTTACGTGGACGTTCCCCTAAATGAGCAGTTCTTC.